This T cell receptor beta chain was retrieved from a study of regulatory T cells in long-lasting Graves disease. V gave up 1 base and J gave up 5 bases, with 9 bases separating them. Germline assignment: CDR1 LNHNV and CDR2 YYDKDF (reference sequence). The CDR3 totals 13 residues. Time point denoted: newly diagnosed GD, antithyroid drugs for less than 3 months. TCR sequences were obtained from RNA taken from PBMCs. According to the study, TCR beta libraries were built with iRepertoire HTBI primers and CDR3-region Arm-PCR. A single record per CDR3 protein comes from TCRdb applying MiXCR to the multiplex PCR reads. The table lists about 500,000 distinct CDR3 sequences, around 13% of them singletons. These sequences were also reported in another study, on T cells in Graves' hyperthyroidism and ophthalmopathy. According to that study: Blood held most thyroid clonotypes expanded above 0.001 frequency.

The rearrangement joins TRBV15 to TRBJ2-7; D gene unclear. This TCR derives from a woman aged 30 to 39 with Graves disease. The sequences come from peripheral blood mononuclear cells (PBMCs), collected at new diagnosis, from a patient treated with antithyroid drugs. CDR3: CATSRGGADEQYF. CDR3 coding DNA: TGTGCCACCAGCAGAGGGGGTGCAGACGAGCAGTACTTC.